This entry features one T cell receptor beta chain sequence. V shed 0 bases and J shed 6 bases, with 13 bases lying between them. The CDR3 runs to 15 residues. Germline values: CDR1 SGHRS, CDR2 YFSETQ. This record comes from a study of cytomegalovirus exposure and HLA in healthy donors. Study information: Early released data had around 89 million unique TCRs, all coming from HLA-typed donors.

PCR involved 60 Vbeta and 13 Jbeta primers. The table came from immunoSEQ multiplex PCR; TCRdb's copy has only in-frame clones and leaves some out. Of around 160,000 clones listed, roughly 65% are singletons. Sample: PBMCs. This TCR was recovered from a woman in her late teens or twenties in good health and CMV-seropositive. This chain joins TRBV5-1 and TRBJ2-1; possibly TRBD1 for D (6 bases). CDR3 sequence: CASSLAGTPVNEQFF. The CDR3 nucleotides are TGCGCCAGCAGCTTGGCCGGGACACCGGTCAATGAGCAGTTCTTC.